The present T cell receptor (beta chain) was sequenced within a study of STAT5B mutations in CD4+ large granular lymphocyte leukemia. General study findings and limits: CD4-sorted patient repertoires seemed more clonal than healthy CD4+ repertoires. Main leukemic clonotypes were patient-specific, but 25% appeared at low frequency elsewhere.

The assay was run at survey level. The authors' processing: The detection floor for productive clonotype frequency was 2.59 x 10-5. Method: immunoSEQ multiplex PCR; TCRdb's copy keeps in-frame clones and lacks some. That table gives V, J and clone size, and the DNA gave D and trimming. The sample gives under 25,000 clones, 60% to 80% of which show up once; 0.55% to 0.75% is in the top ten. V was pared by 5 bases and J by 0 bases, with 16 bases between. The germline gives CDR1 KGHSH, CDR2 LQKENI. This CDR3 is 16 amino acids long. As for this clone: Its target is unknown.

Sequenced: CD4+ T cells from blood buffy coats. This chain connects TRBV18 to TRBJ1-1; weak D call: TRBD1 (5 bases). This receptor was taken from a human donor in good health. The CDR3 sequence: CASSSRQITMNTEAFF. CDR3 coding DNA: TGTGCCAGCTCATCCAGACAGATCACAATGAACACTGAAGCTTTCTTT.